The source of this T cell receptor (beta chain) is a study of blood T cell repertoires in COVID-19. Trimming took 3 bases from V and 7 from J, leaving 17 bases between them. Germline V CDR1 and CDR2: LGHDT, YNNKEL (reference sequence). This CDR3 has 15 amino acids. The protocol was immunoSEQ multiplex PCR, while the TCRdb copy is restricted to in-frame clones and leaves out a portion. The sample consists of about 150,000 clones, 75% to 90% of them appearing once. Only one count was recorded for this clone. This sequence originates from a man between 60 and 75 years old with active or convalescent COVID-19. This chain joins TRBV3-1 (or the pseudogene TRBV3-2) and TRBJ2-3; D perhaps matches TRBD1 (7 bases). Sequenced material: peripheral blood. The CDR3 region is CASSHSRGVINTQYF. As DNA, the CDR3 is TGTGCCAGCAGCCATTCCAGGGGGGTAATAAATACGCAGTATTTT.